This is a list of T cell receptor beta chains from one sample in a study of blood T cell repertoires in COVID-19. The repertoire was sequenced with immunoSEQ multiplex PCR; TCRdb's copy has only in-frame clones and lacks some. The data contain 90,000 to 130,000 clones, roughly four fifths of them singletons. Sequenced material: peripheral blood. These receptors all stem from an older woman with acute or convalescent COVID-19. The CDR3 runs from the conserved cysteine through the conserved F or W. D genes are given only for firm matches. A row's size may be missing; if present it is once, few, many or a size class.

size | J | D | V | DNA | CDR3
. | TRBJ1-1 | . | TRBV7-2 | TGTGCCAGCAGCCCCCTGCGTGAAGCTTTCTTT | CASSPLREAFF
. | TRBJ2-6 | . | TRBV7-3 | TGTGCCAGCAGCTTAATGAGCTCTGGGGCCAACGTCCTGACTTTC | CASSLMSSGANVLTF
. | TRBJ2-3 | . | TRBV15 | TGTGCCACCAGCAGACAACGGGGGTCGGGCACAGATACGCAGTATTTT | CATSRQRGSGTDTQYF
few | TRBJ1-2 | . | TRBV18 | TGTGCCAGCTCACCCTCGCAGGTGCTATATGGCTACACCTTC | CASSPSQVLYGYTF
. | TRBJ1-1 | TRBD1 | TRBV3-1/TRBV3-2 | TGTGCCAGCAGTCCAAGATCCCAGGGGGCGATGAACACTGAAGCTTTCTTT | CASSPRSQGAMNTEAFF
. | TRBJ1-4 | . | TRBV28 | TGTGCCAGCAGGTCCCCAGGGTGGACTAATGAAAAACTGTTTTTT | CASRSPGWTNEKLFF
. | TRBJ1-4 | . | TRBV3-1/TRBV3-2 | TGTGCCAGCAGCCAAGGATACAGCACAGAAAAACTGTTTTTT | CASSQGYSTEKLFF
. | TRBJ1-5 | TRBD1 | TRBV3-1/TRBV3-2 | TGTGCCAGCAGCGTCCAGGGGGCACAGCCCCAGCATTTT | CASSVQGAQPQHF
. | TRBJ2-1 | . | TRBV5-1 | TGCGCCAGCAGCTCCCCCCCAGAGCAGTTCTTC | CASSSPPEQFF
. | TRBJ2-7 | . | TRBV6-5 | TGTGCCAGCAGCTTAAGACAGGTTTCATACGAGCAGTACTTC | CASSLRQVSYEQYF
. | TRBJ1-2 | TRBD1 | TRBV6-5 | TGTGCCAGCAGTTACTCGGGGACAGGGGGCTCTGGCTACACCTTC | CASSYSGTGGSGYTF
few | TRBJ1-5 | TRBD1 | TRBV19 | TGTGCCACCTCTACAGGGGGCAATCAGCCCCAGCATTTT | CATSTGGNQPQHF
. | TRBJ1-2 | . | TRBV28 | TGTGCCAGCAGTTTAGTGGACAGCGGCTACACCTTC | CASSLVDSGYTF
. | TRBJ2-1 | . | TRBV11-2 | TGTGCCAGCAGCTTAGGACGCGGTGGGCAGTTCTTC | CASSLGRGGQFF
. | TRBJ1-1 | . | TRBV18 | TGTGCCAGCTTTAAAGGGGTAGTTATGAACACTGAAGCTTTCTTT | CASFKGVVMNTEAFF
. | TRBJ2-3 | . | TRBV4-2 | TGTGCCAGCAGCCACCTGGTTACTAGTGGCACAGATACGCAGTATTTT | CASSHLVTSGTDTQYF
. | TRBJ2-7 | . | TRBV11-2 | TGTGCCAGCAGTTTTGGGGGGGCTACCTACGAGCAGTACTTC | CASSFGGATYEQYF
few | TRBJ2-6 | . | TRBV4-1 | TGCGCCAGCAGCCAAGATACTAGGAAACTTCGGGCCAACGTCCTGACTTTC | CASSQDTRKLRANVLTF
. | TRBJ2-1 | TRBD1 | TRBV4-1 | TGCGCCAGCAGCCCTGGACAGGGGCTCATTGAGCAGTTCTTC | CASSPGQGLIEQFF
. | TRBJ2-3 | TRBD1 | TRBV5-1 | TGCGCCAGCAGCGTTACCGGGACAGGTGCCCCAGATACGCAGTATTTT | CASSVTGTGAPDTQYF
. | TRBJ1-5 | . | TRBV3-1/TRBV3-2 | TGTGCCAGCAGCTTCAATAGCAATCAGCCCCAGCATTTT | CASSFNSNQPQHF
few | TRBJ2-3 | TRBD2 | TRBV10-3 | TGTGCCATCAGAACGACTAGCGGACGGTCAGATACGCAGTATTTT | CAIRTTSGRSDTQYF
. | TRBJ2-2 | TRBD2 | TRBV9 | TGTGCCAGCAGCGTTACGCTAGCGGCCACCGGGGAGCTGTTTTTT | CASSVTLAATGELFF
. | TRBJ1-2 | TRBD1 | TRBV28 | TGTGCCAGCAGGTCCCGAGGACAGGGAGAGTGGGATGGCTACACCTTC | CASRSRGQGEWDGYTF